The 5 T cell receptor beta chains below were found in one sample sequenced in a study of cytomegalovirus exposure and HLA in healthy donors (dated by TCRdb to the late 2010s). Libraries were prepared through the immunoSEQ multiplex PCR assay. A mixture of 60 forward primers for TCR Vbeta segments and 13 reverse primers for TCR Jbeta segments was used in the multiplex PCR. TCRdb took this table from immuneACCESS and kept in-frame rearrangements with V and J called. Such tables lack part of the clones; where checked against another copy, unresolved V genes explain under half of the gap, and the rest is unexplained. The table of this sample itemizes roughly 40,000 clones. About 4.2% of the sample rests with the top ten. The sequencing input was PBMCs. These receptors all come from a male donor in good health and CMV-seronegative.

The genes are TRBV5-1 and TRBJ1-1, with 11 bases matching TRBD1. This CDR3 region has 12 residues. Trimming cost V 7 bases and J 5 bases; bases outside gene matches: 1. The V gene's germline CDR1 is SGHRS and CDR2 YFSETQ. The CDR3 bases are TGCGCCAGCCGGGACAGGGGGACTGAAGCTTTCTTT. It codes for CASRDRGTEAFF.

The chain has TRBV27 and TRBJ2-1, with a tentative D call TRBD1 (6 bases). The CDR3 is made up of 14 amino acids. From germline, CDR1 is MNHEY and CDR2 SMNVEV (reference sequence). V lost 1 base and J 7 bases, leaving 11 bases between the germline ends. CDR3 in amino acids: CASSLWGPSNEQFF. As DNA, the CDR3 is TGTGCCAGCAGTTTATGGGGGCCCTCTAATGAGCAGTTCTTC.

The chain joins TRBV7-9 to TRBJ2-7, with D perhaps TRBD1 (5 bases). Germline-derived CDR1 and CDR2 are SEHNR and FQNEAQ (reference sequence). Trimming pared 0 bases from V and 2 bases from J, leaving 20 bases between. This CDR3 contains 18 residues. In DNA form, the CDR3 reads TGTGCCAGCAGCTTAGCTCCCTTGGTCCAGGGATTAACCTACGAGCAGTACTTC. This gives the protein CASSLAPLVQGLTYEQYF.

In nucleotides, the CDR3 is TGTGCCAGTAGTATCTCAGGCTCTAGCAATCAGCCCCAGCATTTT. Its translation: CASSISGSSNQPQHF. This chain connects TRBV19 to TRBJ1-5; D unresolved. CDR1 LNHDA and CDR2 SQIVND come from the germline V gene (reference sequence). V dropped 3 bases and J dropped 0 bases, with 9 bases sitting between them. The CDR3 loop spans 15 amino acids.

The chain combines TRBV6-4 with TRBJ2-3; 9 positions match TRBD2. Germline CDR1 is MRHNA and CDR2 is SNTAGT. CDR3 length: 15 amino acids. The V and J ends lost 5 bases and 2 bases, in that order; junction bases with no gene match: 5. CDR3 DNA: TGTGCCAGCAGTTCGCGGGGGGGCCACACAGATACGCAGTATTTT. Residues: CASSSRGGHTDTQYF.